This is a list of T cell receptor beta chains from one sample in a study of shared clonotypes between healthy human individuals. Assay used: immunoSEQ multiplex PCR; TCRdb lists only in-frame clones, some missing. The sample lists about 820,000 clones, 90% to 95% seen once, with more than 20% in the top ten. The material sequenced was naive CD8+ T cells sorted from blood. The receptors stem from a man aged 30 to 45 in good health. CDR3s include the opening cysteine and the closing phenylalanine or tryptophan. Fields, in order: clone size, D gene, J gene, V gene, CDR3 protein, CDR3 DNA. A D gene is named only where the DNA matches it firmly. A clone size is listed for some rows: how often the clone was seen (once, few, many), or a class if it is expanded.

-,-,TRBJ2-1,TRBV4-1,CASSQGPGEQFF,TGCGCCAGCAGCCAAGGGCCCGGTGAGCAGTTCTTC
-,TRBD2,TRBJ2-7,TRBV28,CASSLFDRGRAPDEQYF,TGTGCCAGCAGTTTATTTGATCGCGGGAGGGCGCCGGACGAGCAGTACTTC
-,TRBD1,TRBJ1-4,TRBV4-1,CASSQPGTGSEKLFF,TGCGCCAGCAGCCAGCCCGGGACAGGGAGTGAAAAACTGTTTTTT
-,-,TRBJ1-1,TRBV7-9,CASSFLGGNTEAFF,TGTGCCAGCAGCTTTTTAGGGGGGAACACTGAAGCTTTCTTT
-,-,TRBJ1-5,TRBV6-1,CASSEALSGYPNQPQHF,TGTGCCAGCAGTGAAGCGCTTTCGGGGTACCCCAATCAGCCCCAGCATTTT
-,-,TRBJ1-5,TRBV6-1,CASSGFWDRNQPQHF,TGTGCCAGCAGTGGCTTTTGGGATCGTAATCAGCCCCAGCATTTT
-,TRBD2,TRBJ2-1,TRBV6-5,CASSPSGSGLDEQFF,TGTGCCAGCAGTCCCAGCGGGAGCGGGTTGGATGAGCAGTTCTTC
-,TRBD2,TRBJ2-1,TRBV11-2,CAGRGGGEQFF,TGTGCCGGGCGGGGGGGAGGAGAGCAGTTCTTC
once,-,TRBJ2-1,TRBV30,CAWSGDGVNEQFF,TGTGCCTGGAGTGGGGACGGGGTCAATGAGCAGTTCTTC
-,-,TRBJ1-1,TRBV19,CASSTRLSNTEAFF,TGTGCCAGTAGTACACGTTTGAGTAACACTGAAGCTTTCTTT
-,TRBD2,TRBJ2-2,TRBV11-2,CASSLRLAGGVDTGELFF,TGTGCCAGCAGCTTACGGCTAGCGGGAGGGGTAGACACCGGGGAGCTGTTTTTT
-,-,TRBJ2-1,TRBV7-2,CASSLEPGRTEQFF,TGTGCCAGCAGCTTAGAGCCCGGGAGAACTGAGCAGTTCTTC
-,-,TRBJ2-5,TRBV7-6,CASSLAAGEETQYF,TGTGCCAGCAGCTTAGCCGCTGGCGAAGAGACCCAGTACTTC
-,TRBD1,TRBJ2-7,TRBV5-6,CASSSTGLYEQYF,TGTGCCAGCAGCTCGACAGGGCTCTACGAGCAGTACTTC
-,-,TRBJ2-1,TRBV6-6,CASGPRGSYNEQFF,TGTGCCAGCGGACCTAGAGGCTCCTACAATGAGCAGTTCTTC
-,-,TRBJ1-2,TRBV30,CAWSPRQGPLYGYTF,TGTGCCTGGAGTCCCCGGCAGGGCCCTCTTTATGGCTACACCTTC
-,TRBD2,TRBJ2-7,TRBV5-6,CASSWTSGTYEQYF,TGTGCCAGCAGCTGGACTAGCGGAACCTACGAGCAGTACTTC
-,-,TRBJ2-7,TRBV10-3,CAISELAYEQYF,TGTGCCATCAGTGAACTAGCCTACGAGCAGTACTTC
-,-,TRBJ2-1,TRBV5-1,CASSPTPEGNEQFF,TGCGCCAGCAGCCCCACCCCCGAAGGCAATGAGCAGTTCTTC
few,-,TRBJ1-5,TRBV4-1,CASSRGGRGPQHF,TGCGCCAGCAGCCGAGGAGGCCGGGGGCCCCAGCATTTT
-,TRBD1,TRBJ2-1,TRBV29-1,CSVGRGSYNEQFF,TGCAGCGTTGGCAGGGGGAGCTACAATGAGCAGTTCTTC
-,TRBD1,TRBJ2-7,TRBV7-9,CASSHTGQGLGYEQYF,TGTGCCAGCAGCCATACAGGACAGGGGTTAGGCTACGAGCAGTACTTC
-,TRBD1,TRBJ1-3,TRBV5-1,CASSHVPGTGGPQSSGNTIYF,TGCGCCAGCAGCCACGTACCCGGGACAGGGGGCCCTCAGAGCTCTGGAAACACCATATATTTT
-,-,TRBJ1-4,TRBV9,CASSAGLRGKEKLFF,TGTGCCAGCAGCGCTGGACTTAGGGGAAAAGAAAAACTGTTTTTT
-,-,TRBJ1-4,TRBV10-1,CASSEWGAPEKLFF,TGCGCCAGCAGTGAGTGGGGAGCTCCTGAAAAACTGTTTTTT
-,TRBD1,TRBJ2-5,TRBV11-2,CATIPDRGPKETQYF,TGTGCCACCATACCTGACAGGGGGCCGAAAGAGACCCAGTACTTC
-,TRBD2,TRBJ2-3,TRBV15,CATSRKREPPDTQYF,TGTGCCACCAGCAGGAAGCGGGAGCCTCCAGATACGCAGTATTTT
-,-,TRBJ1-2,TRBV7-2,CASSTWGREERGYTF,TGTGCCAGCAGCACATGGGGACGGGAAGAGCGGGGCTACACCTTC
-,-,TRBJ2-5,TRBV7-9,CASSALGHQETQYF,TGTGCCAGCAGCGCGTTAGGGCATCAAGAGACCCAGTACTTC
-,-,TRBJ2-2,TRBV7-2,CASSYGRGELFF,TGTGCCAGCAGCTACGGACGCGGGGAGCTGTTTTTT
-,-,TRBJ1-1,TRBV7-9,CASSSRGNTEAFF,TGTGCCAGCAGCTCGAGGGGGAACACTGAAGCTTTCTTT
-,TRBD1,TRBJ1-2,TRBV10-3,CAIRDPDPTGNGYTF,TGTGCCATCAGGGATCCAGACCCGACAGGGAATGGCTACACCTTC
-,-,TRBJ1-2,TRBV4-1,CASSQVRGAGGYTF,TGCGCCAGCAGCCAAGTTCGGGGGGCAGGAGGCTACACCTTC
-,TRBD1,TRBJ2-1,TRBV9,CASSEGTGGGLGNEQFF,TGTGCCAGCAGCGAAGGGACAGGGGGCGGTCTCGGGAATGAGCAGTTCTTC
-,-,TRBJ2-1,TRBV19,CASNRGPYNEQFF,TGTGCCAGTAACCGGGGCCCCTACAATGAGCAGTTCTTC
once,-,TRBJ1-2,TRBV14,CASSQERDYGYTF,TGTGCCAGCAGCCAAGAACGGGACTATGGCTACACCTTC
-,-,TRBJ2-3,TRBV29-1,CSVEAGASTDTQYF,TGCAGCGTTGAAGCTGGTGCTAGCACAGATACGCAGTATTTT
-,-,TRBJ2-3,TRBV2,CASIQMGRVPDTQYF,TGTGCCAGCATCCAGATGGGCAGGGTTCCAGATACGCAGTATTTT
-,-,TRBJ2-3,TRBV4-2,CASSHRPQDLSSTDTQYF,TGTGCCAGCAGCCACCGACCCCAGGACTTATCTAGCACAGATACGCAGTATTTT
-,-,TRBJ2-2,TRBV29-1,CSVEVFGLGETGELFF,TGCAGCGTTGAAGTGTTTGGCCTAGGGGAGACCGGGGAGCTGTTTTTT
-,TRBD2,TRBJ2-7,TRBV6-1,CASSEPGRAYEQYF,TGTGCCAGCAGTGAACCCGGGAGGGCCTACGAGCAGTACTTC
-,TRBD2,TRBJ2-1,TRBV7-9,CASSGLRAGAFNEQFF,TGTGCCAGCAGCGGACTACGGGCGGGAGCCTTTAATGAGCAGTTCTTC
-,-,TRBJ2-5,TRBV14,CASSQGPSRETQYF,TGTGCCAGCAGCCAAGGACCCAGCAGAGAGACCCAGTACTTC
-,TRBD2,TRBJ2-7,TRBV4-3,CASSQDGGSKDEQYF,TGCGCCAGCAGCCAAGATGGCGGGAGCAAAGACGAGCAGTACTTC
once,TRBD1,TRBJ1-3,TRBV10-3,CAISDRGPDSGNTIYF,TGTGCCATCAGTGATAGGGGGCCAGACTCTGGAAACACCATATATTTT
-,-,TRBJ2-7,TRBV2,CASSGRTEANYEQYF,TGTGCCAGCAGTGGGAGGACGGAGGCAAATTACGAGCAGTACTTC
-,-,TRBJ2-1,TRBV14,CASSQIGTPEQFF,TGTGCCAGCAGCCAAATCGGGACTCCCGAGCAGTTCTTC
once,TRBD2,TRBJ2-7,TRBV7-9,CASSSGLAGISYEQYF,TGTGCCAGCAGCTCGGGACTAGCGGGAATATCCTACGAGCAGTACTTC
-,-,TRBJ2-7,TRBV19,CASSIRHRVTFYEQYF,TGTGCCAGTAGTATCAGACACCGGGTTACCTTTTACGAGCAGTACTTC
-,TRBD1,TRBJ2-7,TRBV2,CASITGEHYEQYF,TGTGCCAGCATAACAGGGGAGCACTACGAGCAGTACTTC
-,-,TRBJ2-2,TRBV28,CASSRVSEDTGELFF,TGTGCCAGCAGCCGGGTCTCCGAGGACACCGGGGAGCTGTTTTTT
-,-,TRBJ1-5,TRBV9,CASGGLTGNQPQHF,TGTGCCAGCGGGGGCCTCACGGGCAATCAGCCCCAGCATTTT
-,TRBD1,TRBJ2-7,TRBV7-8,CASSLGGPGTGLYEQYF,TGTGCCAGCAGCTTAGGCGGCCCGGGGACAGGGTTGTACGAGCAGTACTTC
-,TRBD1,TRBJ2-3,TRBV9,CASSSQGAMADTQYF,TGTGCCAGCAGCAGCCAGGGGGCAATGGCTGATACGCAGTATTTT
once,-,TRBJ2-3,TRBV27,CASSFARSTDTQYF,TGTGCCAGCAGTTTTGCCAGGAGCACAGATACGCAGTATTTT